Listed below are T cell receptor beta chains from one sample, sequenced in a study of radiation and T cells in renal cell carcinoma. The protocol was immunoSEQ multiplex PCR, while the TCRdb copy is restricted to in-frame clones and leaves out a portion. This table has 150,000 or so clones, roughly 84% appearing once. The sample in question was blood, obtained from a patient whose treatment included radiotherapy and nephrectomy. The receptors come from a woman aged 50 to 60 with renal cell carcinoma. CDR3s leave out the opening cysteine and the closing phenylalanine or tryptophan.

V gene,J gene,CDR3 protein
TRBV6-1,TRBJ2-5,ASGGTGGTQY
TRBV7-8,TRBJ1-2,ASSPSTREPGGYT
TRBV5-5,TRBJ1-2,ASSFQGANYGYT
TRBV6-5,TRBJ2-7,ASSSTSGGTYEQY
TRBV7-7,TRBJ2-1,ASSFSGGNNEQF
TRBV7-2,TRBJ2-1,ASSLGTSHNEQF
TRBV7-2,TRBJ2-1,ASSSTYSYNEQF
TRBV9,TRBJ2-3,ASSVKRVGPDTQY
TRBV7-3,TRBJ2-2,ASSLDRAAGELF
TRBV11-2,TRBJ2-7,ASSLGTGGINEQY
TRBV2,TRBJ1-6,ASLWEVERNSPLH
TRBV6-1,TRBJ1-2,ASSEAGQVSYGYT
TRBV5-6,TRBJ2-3,ASSLGQGSTDTQY
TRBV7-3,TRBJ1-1,ASSLLGRDTEAF
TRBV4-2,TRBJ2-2,ARSQGRRGGFIYANTGELF
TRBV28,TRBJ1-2,ASSSTNYGYT
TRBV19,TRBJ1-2,ASSPAPLTGTGYT
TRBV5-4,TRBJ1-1,ASSLFGGTTEAF
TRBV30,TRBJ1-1,AWSGSVNTEAF
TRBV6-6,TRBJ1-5,ASSYYGGSDNQPQH
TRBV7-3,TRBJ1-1,ASATAMNTEAF
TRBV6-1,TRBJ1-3,ASSEIRFSGNTIY
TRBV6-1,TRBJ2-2,ASSVEVPPLGELF
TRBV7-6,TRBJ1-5,ASSLGDRQPQH
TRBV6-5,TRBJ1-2,ASRGVNYGYT
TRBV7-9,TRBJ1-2,ASSLARAGDPRADIT
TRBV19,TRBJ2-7,ASSIGQGREQY